The entry that follows covers one T cell receptor (beta chain) sequence. These data originate in a study of PD-L1 blockade in urothelial cancer. About the study: Males with bladder-origin urothelial cancer made up about 85% of the roughly 29 patients. Prior regimens of chemotherapy numbered 0 to 3 per patient.

Assay used: immunoSEQ multiplex PCR; TCRdb lists only in-frame clones, some missing. The table includes tens of thousands of clones, over 80% detected once. From germline, CDR1 is MGHRA and CDR2 YSYEKL. This CDR3 is 15 amino acids long. Germline trimming cut 4 bases from V and 4 bases from J; bases unmatched to any gene: 8. Time point defined: pretreatment peripheral blood. This clonotype originated in an older woman with urothelial cancer. V usage is TRBV4-1 and J usage is TRBJ1-2; TRBD1 aligns across 8 bases. The sequenced sample was PBMCs, obtained around atezolizumab (anti-PD-L1) treatment. The CDR3 spells CASSLDFGQGYGYTF. CDR3 DNA sequence: TGCGCCAGCAGCCTTGACTTCGGACAGGGCTATGGCTACACCTTC.